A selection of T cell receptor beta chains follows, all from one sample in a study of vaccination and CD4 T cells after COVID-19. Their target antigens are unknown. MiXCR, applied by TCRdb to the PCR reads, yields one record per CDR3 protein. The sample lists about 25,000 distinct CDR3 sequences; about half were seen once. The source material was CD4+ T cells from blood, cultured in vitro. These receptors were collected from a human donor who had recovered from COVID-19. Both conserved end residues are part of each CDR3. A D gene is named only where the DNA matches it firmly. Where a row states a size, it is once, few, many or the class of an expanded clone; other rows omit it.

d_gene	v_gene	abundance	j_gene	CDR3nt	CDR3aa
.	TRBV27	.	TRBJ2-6	TGTGCCAGCAGTTTAAGTATCACCGCTGGGGCCAACGTCCTGACTTTC	CASSLSITAGANVLTF
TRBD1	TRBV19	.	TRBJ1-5	TGTGCCAGTAGTATAGAGGACAGGGGGAATCAGCCCCAGCATTTT	CASSIEDRGNQPQHF
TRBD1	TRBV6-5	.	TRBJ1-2	TGTGCCAGCAGTTACTCGGGACAGAACTATGGCTACACCTTC	CASSYSGQNYGYTF
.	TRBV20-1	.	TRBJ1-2	TGCAGTGCTAGAGTGTCTGACAACTATGGCTACACCTTC	CSARVSDNYGYTF
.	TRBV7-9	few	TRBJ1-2	TGTGCCAGCAGCTTAGAAGGGTATGGCTACACCTTC	CASSLEGYGYTF
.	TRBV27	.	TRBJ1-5	TGTGCCAGCAGTTTCAGTACAGGGACCAATCCTAGCAATCAGCCCCAGCATTTT	CASSFSTGTNPSNQPQHF
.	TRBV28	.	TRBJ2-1	TGTGCCAGCAAAAGCAGGGGGGGATACAATGAGCAGTTCTTC	CASKSRGGYNEQFF
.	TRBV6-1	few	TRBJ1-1	TGTGCCAGCCGGACCCGAGGGGACACCACTGAAGCTTTCTTT	CASRTRGDTTEAFF
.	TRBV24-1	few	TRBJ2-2	TGTGCCACCAGTGACCTCGGAGCCCGAAACACCGGGGAGCTGTTTTTT	CATSDLGARNTGELFF
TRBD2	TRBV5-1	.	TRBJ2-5	TGCGCCAGCAGCGACCCACGGGGGGACGCTGAGACCCAGTACTTC	CASSDPRGDAETQYF
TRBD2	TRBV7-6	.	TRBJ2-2	TGTGCTAGCACCCCGGGAGGGGCGGGGACGAACACCGGGGAGCTGTTTTTT	CASTPGGAGTNTGELFF
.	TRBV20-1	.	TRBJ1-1	TGCAGTGCTATCCTTCAGGGTGGGAACACTGAAGCTTTCTTT	CSAILQGGNTEAFF
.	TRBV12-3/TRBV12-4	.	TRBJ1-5	TGTGCCAGCAGTAGACAGGACGGCAATCAGCCCCAGCATTTT	CASSRQDGNQPQHF